Reported below is one T cell receptor beta chain. As yet, its antigen is unknown. The CDR3 is made up of 15 amino acids. Trimming cost V 9 bases and J 1 base, with 16 bases left between them. CDR1 and CDR2 (germline): LNHDA, SQIVND (reference sequence). The data are from a study of cytomegalovirus exposure and HLA in healthy donors. Points from the study as a whole: The authors enumerated 150 to 200 TCR beta chains as linked to cytomegalovirus. It is likely that the observed cluster of highly shared sequence variants was a sequencing artifact. The availability of immune exposure information extended only to CMV serostatus.

13 Jbeta primers and 60 Vbeta primers were used for the PCR. Per the original methods: A follow-up analysis tallied about 88 million unique TCR beta chains, roughly 11 million shared. Clones were sequenced by immunoSEQ multiplex PCR, and TCRdb holds only the in-frame ones, with some missing. V, J and clone size derive from that table, while D and trimming were established from the DNA sequence. Of approximately 77,000 clones listed, approximately 75% are singletons. The chain uses TRBV19 and TRBJ1-5, with a possible D match to TRBD1 (5 bases). The sequence was obtained from a woman aged 35 to 49 in good health and CMV-seronegative. Sequencing used PBMCs. The CDR3 loop reads CASRTGEWSNQPQHF. CDR3 bases: TGTGCCAGCAGAACGGGGGAGTGGAGCAATCAGCCCCAGCATTTT. Drawing the rest from reference TRBV19 and TRBJ1-5, the complete variable domain is DGGITQSPKYLFRKEGQNVTLSCEQNLNHDAMYWYRQDPGQGLRLIYYSQIVNDFQKGDIAEGYSVSREKKESFPLTVTSAQKNPTAFYLCASRTGEWSNQPQHFGDGTRLSIL.